The 24 T cell receptor beta chains below all came from one sample that was sequenced in a study of chemoradiotherapy in HPV16-positive cancers. TCRdb's copy holds only in-frame clones and misses some; the assay was immunoSEQ multiplex PCR. In the table there are some 1,100 clones, around 82% of which are singletons. Source: tumor tissue, taken from a patient who underwent chemoradiotherapy. The receptors come from a human donor with HPV-associated anogenital cancer.

The chain uses TRBV29-1 and TRBJ2-3; 10 bases agree with TRBD2. This CDR3 region has 14 residues. The germline CDR1 and CDR2 sequences are SQVTM and ANQGSEA. J was trimmed by 0 bases and V by 4 bases; bases with no gene match: 1. The CDR3: CSVGTSGSTDTQYF. The CDR3 DNA is TGCAGCGTTGGGACTAGCGGTAGCACAGATACGCAGTATTTT.

This chain uses TRBV6-1 with TRBJ2-2; D may be TRBD1 (7 bases). V lost 7 bases and J 6 bases, leaving 12 bases between the germline ends. The CDR3 contains 13 residues. Germline V gene lookup returns CDR1 MNHNS and CDR2 SASEGT. CDR3 bases: TGTGCCAGCAAAGACAGGGAGGCCGGGGAGCTGTTTTTT. It encodes CASKDREAGELFF.

The chain joins TRBV30 to TRBJ1-6; unclear D gene. Germline CDR1 reads GTSNPN; CDR2 reads SVGIG (reference sequence). The CDR3 totals 15 residues. V dropped 0 bases and J dropped 8 bases, with 14 bases sitting between them. The CDR3 DNA follows: TGTGCCTGGAGTGTCCCTCTGGACGGCTATTCACCCCTCCACTTT. Encoded protein: CAWSVPLDGYSPLHF.

The sample holds one count of this clone. The chain combines TRBV2 with TRBJ1-2; 7 bases agree with TRBD1. This CDR3 region has 12 residues. After removal of 11 bases from V and 4 bases from J, the junction contained 7 bases not matched to a gene. Germline V lookup: CDR1 SNHLY, CDR2 FYNNEI. The CDR3, as DNA: TGTGCCGAGGGGGCAGGGACCTATGGCTACACCTTC. Its translation is CAEGAGTYGYTF.

The rearrangement joins TRBV7-2 to TRBJ2-1; TRBD2 agrees at 7 bases. CDR1 is SGHTA and CDR2 is FQGNSA in the germline V gene. The CDR3 totals 15 residues. Germline trimming cut 5 bases from V and 6 bases from J; bases unmatched to any gene: 10. The CDR3 reads CASSRGEGLFNEQFF. The CDR3 DNA reads TGTGCCAGCAGCCGAGGGGAGGGCCTCTTCAATGAGCAGTTCTTC.

The rearrangement uses TRBV27 and TRBJ1-5; D gene ambiguous. With 5 bases removed from V and 2 bases from J, the gap between germline ends came to 13 bases. Germline V gives CDR1 MNHEY, CDR2 SMNVEV (reference sequence). This CDR3 region has 15 residues. The CDR3 nucleotides read TGTGCCAGCAGTCCCTCCGCTGCGGGCAATCAGCCCCAGCATTTT. Amino acids: CASSPSAAGNQPQHF.

The chain couples TRBV9 to TRBJ2-5, with 9 bases that match TRBD1. The CDR3 is 15 residues long. Per germline, CDR1 SGDLS and CDR2 YYNGEE. J lost 2 bases, V lost 6 bases, and 8 bases had no gene match. CDR3 in amino acids: CASTLGTGRQETQYF. The CDR3, as DNA: TGTGCCAGCACCCTCGGGACAGGGCGGCAAGAGACCCAGTACTTC.

The chain has TRBV5-6 and TRBJ2-2, with D hard to call. Per germline, CDR1 SGHDT and CDR2 YYEEEE. V was cut by 5 bases and J by 5 bases, with 10 bases left in between. There are 13 residues in the CDR3. The CDR3 sequence is CASSYMSTGELFF. CDR3 coding DNA: TGTGCCAGCAGTTATATGAGTACCGGGGAGCTGTTTTTT.

The chain couples TRBV10-3 to TRBJ2-7; 10 positions agree with TRBD1. CDR3 length equals 14 residues. Germline CDR1 reads ENHRY; CDR2 reads SYGVKD. The J segment lost 1 base and the V segment lost 6 bases, leaving 3 bases of the junction unmatched. The CDR3 is CAIRPGQGSYEQYV. CDR3 DNA: TGTGCCATCAGACCGGGACAGGGGTCCTACGAGCAGTACGTC.

The V and J genes are TRBV9 and TRBJ2-3, with 7 bases that match TRBD1. The V segment lost 10 bases and the J segment 6 bases; nucleotides outside the gene matches: 14. The CDR3 totals 14 residues. Germline assignment: CDR1 SGDLS and CDR2 YYNGEE. CDR3 region: CASSRGTAPDTQYF. In DNA, the CDR3 is TGTGCCTCCTCAAGGGGGACAGCGCCCGATACGCAGTATTTT.

V usage is TRBV7-7 and J usage is TRBJ2-1, with D perhaps TRBD2 (5 bases). Trimming left V 4 bases short and J 1 base short, with 17 bases between. The CDR3 contains 17 residues. Germline V gives CDR1 SSHAT, CDR2 FNYEAQ (reference sequence). CDR3 residues: CASSSPPWRTSYNEQFF. The CDR3 DNA reads as TGTGCCAGCAGCTCCCCTCCTTGGAGGACGTCCTACAATGAGCAGTTCTTC.

The rearrangement uses TRBV7-9 and TRBJ2-1; D gene unclear. Germline lookup yields CDR1 SEHNR and CDR2 FQNEAQ (reference sequence). The CDR3 consists of 13 residues. Deletions cut 4 bases from V and 8 bases from J, with 12 bases between. CDR3 sequence reads: CASSSLHVYEQFF. The CDR3, as DNA: TGTGCCAGCAGCTCCCTCCATGTTTATGAGCAGTTCTTC.

A single count supports this clone. This chain joins TRBV30 and TRBJ1-6; D is unclear. The ends were cut back, 0 bases at V and 5 bases at J, with 8 bases in the middle. Germline-derived CDR1 and CDR2 are GTSNPN and SVGIG (reference sequence). The CDR3 loop spans 14 amino acids. The CDR3 coding sequence is TGTGCCTGGAGTGTACAAGGGAATAATTCACCCCTCCACTTT. Amino acids: CAWSVQGNNSPLHF. The full variable domain, with the rest looked up from reference TRBV30 and TRBJ1-6, is SQTIHQWPATLVQPVGSPLSLECTVEGTSNPNLYWYRQAAGRGLQLLFYSVGIGQISSEVPQNLSASRPQDRQFILSSKKLLLSDSGFYLCAWSVQGNNSPLHFGNGTRLTVT.

The chain combines TRBV7-9 with TRBJ2-2, with D tentatively TRBD1 (6 bases). V dropped 8 bases and J dropped 6 bases, with 13 bases sitting between them. The CDR3 has 13 residues. Per the germline V gene, CDR1 is SEHNR and CDR2 is FQNEAQ (reference sequence). The CDR3 sequence: CASVGAAAGELFF. CDR3 coding DNA: TGTGCCAGCGTGGGGGCCGCTGCCGGGGAGCTGTTTTTT.

The rearrangement joins TRBV2 to TRBJ1-2; D perhaps matches TRBD1 (5 bases). Between the trimmed V and J ends, which lost 3 bases and 3 bases, there was a span of 11 bases. This CDR3 is 14 amino acids long. Looked up from germline, CDR1 is SNHLY and CDR2 is FYNNEI. CDR3 nucleotides: TGTGCCAGCAGTGAGAGGGGAGTGGACTATGGCTACACCTTC. It codes for CASSERGVDYGYTF.

There are a few counts of this clone. This chain uses TRBV7-9 with TRBJ1-1; D might be TRBD1 (6 bases). Trimming pared 3 bases from V and 2 bases from J, leaving 13 bases between. Germline loops: CDR1 SEHNR, CDR2 FQNEAQ (reference sequence). This CDR3 comprises 15 residues. The chain's CDR3 is CASSFYDRPNTEAFF. The CDR3 bases are TGTGCCAGCAGCTTTTACGACAGGCCTAACACTGAAGCTTTCTTT.

This chain joins TRBV5-1 and TRBJ2-5; 14 bases fit TRBD2. This CDR3 has 19 residues. Germline trimming cut 2 bases from V and 1 base from J; bases unmatched to any gene: 10. The germline V gene encodes CDR1 SGHRS and CDR2 YFSETQ. In nucleotides, the CDR3 is TGCGCCAGCAGCTTCCCGACTAGCGGGGGGGCGGTTGCCCAAGAGACCCAGTACTTC. Its translation: CASSFPTSGGAVAQETQYF.

This chain connects TRBV7-2 to TRBJ1-5; the match to TRBD1 covers 7 bases. The CDR3 sequence is 16 residues long. Per the germline V gene, CDR1 is SGHTA and CDR2 is FQGNSA. With 1 base clipped from V and 0 bases from J, the junction kept 3 bases outside the gene matches. The CDR3 sequence: CASSLGTGVSNQPQHF. The CDR3 bases are TGTGCCAGCAGCTTAGGGACAGGCGTTAGCAATCAGCCCCAGCATTTT.

The J gene is TRBJ2-7, the V gene TRBV18, with TRBD2 as a possible D gene (5 bases). Germline V gene data show CDR1 as KGHSH and CDR2 as LQKENI. CDR3 length: 13 residues. V was cut by 6 bases and J by 7 bases, with 16 bases left in between. CDR3 nucleotide sequence: TGTGCCAGCTCTAGGGAGAGTAGTTGGGAGCAGTACGTC. It translates to CASSRESSWEQYV.

The chain uses TRBV4-1 and TRBJ1-2; 8 bases are shared with TRBD1. CDR3 length: 15 residues. With V trimmed by 3 bases and J by 3 bases, 6 bases remained unmatched. Germline V gene lookup returns CDR1 MGHRA and CDR2 YSYEKL. The DNA for the CDR3 is TGCGCCAGCAGCCATGGCAGGGGGCCCCACTATGGCTACACCTTC. It is translated as CASSHGRGPHYGYTF.

The table lists this clone with a count of one. The V gene is TRBV11-2, the J gene TRBJ1-2, with D maybe TRBD1 (6 bases). Germline CDR1 reads SGHAT; CDR2 reads FQNNGV. Trimming removed 5 bases at V and 6 bases at J, with 19 bases between. The CDR3 runs 15 residues. The CDR3 protein is CASSHLATGINGYTF. The CDR3 region has the DNA TGTGCCAGCAGCCACCTAGCCACAGGGATCAATGGCTACACCTTC.

The DNA for the CDR3 is TGTGCCAGCAGCCTTTCTGGGGTCTACTACGAGCAGTACGTC. Its translation is CASSLSGVYYEQYV. This chain connects TRBV16 to TRBJ2-7; D gene ambiguous. V lost 4 bases and J 3 bases, leaving 13 bases between the germline ends. Per germline, CDR1 KGHSY and CDR2 FQNENV. The CDR3 sequence is 14 residues long.

The chain uses TRBV6-1 and TRBJ1-2; D uncertain. The germline V gene has CDR1 MNHNS and CDR2 SASEGT. V was pared by 6 bases and J by 6 bases, with 11 bases between. The CDR3 sequence is 12 residues long. DNA for the CDR3: TGTGCCAGCAGCCGGCCACGCGATGGCTACACCTTC. Translated: CASSRPRDGYTF.

The chain uses TRBV6-5 and TRBJ2-3, with no clear D. CDR1 MNHEY and CDR2 SVGAGI come from the germline V gene. The length of the CDR3 is 13 residues. V shed 2 bases and J shed 5 bases, with 8 bases lying between them. The CDR3 nucleotides are TGTGCCAGCAGTTACACGATTGGAGATACGCAGTATTTT. It specifies CASSYTIGDTQYF.